Below, 12 T cell receptor beta chains from the same sample are listed, as sequenced in a study of shared clonotypes between healthy human individuals. Only in-frame clones appear in the TCRdb table, and some are missing; sequencing was by immunoSEQ multiplex PCR. Here the sample spans about 450,000 clones, around 79% being singletons. Sequenced sample: PBMCs. The receptors stem from a woman between 35 and 50 years old in good health. Some clones in this sample may be carry-over from other donors' samples.

The chain carries TRBV6-1 and TRBJ2-3, with 11 positions matching TRBD2. The V gene end was trimmed by 0 bases and the J gene end by 4 bases; junction bases not matched to a gene: 6. This CDR3 region has 17 residues. Germline CDR1 and CDR2: MNHNS and SASEGT. The chain's CDR3 is CASSEALSGRVADTQYF. The CDR3 nucleotides are TGTGCCAGCAGTGAAGCGCTTAGCGGGAGGGTGGCAGATACGCAGTATTTT.

The V gene is TRBV5-1, the J gene TRBJ1-4; D is unclear. V lost 4 bases to trimming and J lost 7 bases, with 20 bases between them. Germline V gives CDR1 SGHRS, CDR2 YFSETQ. The CDR3 consists of 16 residues. The CDR3 loop is CASSAQPAGRGEKLFF. Written as DNA, the CDR3 is TGCGCCAGCAGCGCACAACCGGCGGGCCGCGGTGAAAAACTGTTTTTT.

The rearrangement uses TRBV7-8 and TRBJ2-3; the match to TRBD2 covers 12 bases. The germline V gene encodes CDR1 SGHVS and CDR2 FQNEAQ. CDR3 length: 16 amino acids. V lost 5 bases, J lost 5 bases, and 8 bases stayed unmatched. In nucleotides, the CDR3 is TGTGCCAGCAGCCATCAGACTAGCGGGAGAGAAGATACGCAGTATTTT. Translation gives CASSHQTSGREDTQYF.

The V call is TRBV19, the J call TRBJ2-7; 9 bases agree with TRBD1. J gave up 5 bases and V 3 bases, and 5 bases lay outside the gene matches. CDR3 length: 14 residues. Germline V lookup: CDR1 LNHDA, CDR2 SQIVND (reference sequence). The DNA of the CDR3 is TGTGCCAGTAGTATTAGGGACAGGGACCACGAGCAGTACTTC. Protein product: CASSIRDRDHEQYF.

The chain combines TRBV30 with TRBJ1-2; no reliable D call. V was shortened by 2 bases and J by 8 bases, with 12 bases between the two germline ends. The CDR3 extends over 12 amino acids. Germline lookup yields CDR1 GTSNPN and CDR2 SVGIG (reference sequence). CDR3 region: CAWSLRSWGYTF. The CDR3 DNA reads TGTGCCTGGAGTCTCCGAAGCTGGGGCTACACCTTC.

V gene TRBV7-8 combines with J gene TRBJ2-1, with D unresolved. The CDR3 loop spans 13 amino acids. The V and J ends lost 4 bases and 8 bases respectively, with 12 bases between them. The germline V gene has CDR1 SGHVS and CDR2 FQNEAQ. The CDR3 spells CASSSSRVHEQFF. The CDR3 nucleotides are TGTGCCAGCAGCTCCTCTAGAGTTCATGAGCAGTTCTTC.

CDR3 in amino acids: CASSETRQGYEQYF. The DNA for the CDR3 is TGTGCCAGCAGTGAAACCCGACAGGGGTACGAGCAGTACTTC. V is TRBV2 and J is TRBJ2-5; 8 bases are shared with TRBD1. The end of the DNA fits TRBJ2-7 better, so the J call may be wrong. Germline V gene lookup returns CDR1 SNHLY and CDR2 FYNNEI. CDR3 size: 14 residues.

The chain is built from TRBV5-1 and TRBJ2-3; TRBD2 agrees at 14 bases. This CDR3 is built from 16 residues. From germline, CDR1 is SGHRS and CDR2 YFSETQ. J gave up 10 bases and V 4 bases, and 11 bases lay outside the gene matches. CDR3 DNA sequence: TGCGCCAGCAGCCCGGGGACTAGCGGGAGAGGGGTAGCGCAGTATTTT. Amino acid sequence: CASSPGTSGRGVAQYF. The whole variable domain, filled in from reference TRBV5-1 and TRBJ2-3, reads KAGVTQTPRYLIKTRGQQVTLSCSPISGHRSVSWYQQTPGQGLQFLFEYFSETQRNKGNFPGRFSGRQFSNSRSEMNVSTLELGDSALYLCASSPGTSGRGVAQYFGPGTRLTVL.

This sequence joins TRBV2 and TRBJ2-5, with 10 bases lining up with TRBD2. This CDR3 has 22 amino acids. V lost 7 bases and J lost 0; bases outside the gene matches: 26. The germline CDR1 and CDR2 sequences are SNHLY and FYNNEI. DNA for the CDR3: TGTGCCAGCATGCTCCCGTTGGGGGTATCTAGCGGGGGCGAAAGGTACCAAGAGACCCAGTACTTC. It specifies CASMLPLGVSSGGERYQETQYF.

The chain couples TRBV20-1 to TRBJ1-2, with TRBD1 matching 7 bases. V trimming: 4 bases; J trimming: 10 bases; junction bases outside the gene matches: 6. The CDR3 runs 11 residues. Germline V gene data show CDR1 as DFQATT and CDR2 as SNEGSKA (reference sequence). CDR3 DNA: TGCAGTGCTAACGGACAGGTCGCCTACACCTTC. Amino acids: CSANGQVAYTF.

The genes are TRBV18 and TRBJ2-5; the D gene is possibly TRBD2 (5 bases). Trimming shortened V by 3 bases and J by 3 bases, and 11 bases separated the two germline ends. This CDR3 is built from 14 residues. Germline loops: CDR1 KGHSH, CDR2 LQKENI. The CDR3 nucleotides read TGTGCCAGCTCACCGGCGGCGGGTGAAGAGACCCAGTACTTC. Translation: CASSPAAGEETQYF.

V usage is TRBV7-8 and J usage is TRBJ1-1, with D hard to call. Between the trimmed V and J ends, which lost 1 base and 6 bases, there was a span of 6 bases. The CDR3 extends over 12 amino acids. Germline V CDR1 and CDR2: SGHVS, FQNEAQ. CDR3: CASSLGAPEAFF. CDR3 nucleotide sequence: TGTGCCAGCAGCTTAGGCGCGCCTGAAGCTTTCTTT.